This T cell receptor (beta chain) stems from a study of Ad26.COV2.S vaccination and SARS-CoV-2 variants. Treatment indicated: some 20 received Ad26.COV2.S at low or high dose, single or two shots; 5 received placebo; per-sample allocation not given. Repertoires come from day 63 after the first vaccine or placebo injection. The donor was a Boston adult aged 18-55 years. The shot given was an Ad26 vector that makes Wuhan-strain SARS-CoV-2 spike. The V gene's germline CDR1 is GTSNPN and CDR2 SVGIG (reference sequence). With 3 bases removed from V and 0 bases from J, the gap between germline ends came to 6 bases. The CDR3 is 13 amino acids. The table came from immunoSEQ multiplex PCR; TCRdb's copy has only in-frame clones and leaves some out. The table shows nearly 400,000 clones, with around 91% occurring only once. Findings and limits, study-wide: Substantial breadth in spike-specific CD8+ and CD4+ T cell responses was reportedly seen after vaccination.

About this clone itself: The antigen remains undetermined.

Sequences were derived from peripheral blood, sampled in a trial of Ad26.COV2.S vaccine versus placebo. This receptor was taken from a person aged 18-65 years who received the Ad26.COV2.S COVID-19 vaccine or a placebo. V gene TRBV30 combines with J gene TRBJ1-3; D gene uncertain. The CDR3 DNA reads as TGTGCCTGGAGACAGCTCTCTGGAAACACCATATATTTT. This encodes CAWRQLSGNTIYF.